A single sample is the source of the 11 T cell receptor beta chains below, sequenced in a study of blood T cell repertoires in COVID-19. Data came from immunoSEQ multiplex PCR; TCRdb stores just in-frame clones and leaves some out. The sample has some 200,000 clones; around 80% are singletons. Sequencing input: peripheral blood. These receptor sequences come from a human donor in a cohort sampled during active COVID-19.

This chain uses TRBV19 with TRBJ1-5, with D tentatively TRBD1 (5 bases). Trimming removed 5 bases at V and 7 bases at J, with 15 bases between. The CDR3 totals 14 residues. Per germline, CDR1 LNHDA and CDR2 SQIVND (reference sequence). The CDR3 loop is CASSPLRRDQPQHF. CDR3 sequence (DNA): TGTGCCAGTAGTCCCCTTAGGAGGGACCAGCCCCAGCATTTT.

The CDR3: CASSVGGQFDQPQHF. The DNA of the CDR3 is TGTGCCAGCAGCGTAGGTGGACAGTTCGACCAGCCCCAGCATTTT. The chain carries TRBV9 and TRBJ1-5; a weak D match, TRBD1 (6 bases). V was shortened by 0 bases and J by 7 bases, with 14 bases between the two germline ends. Germline assignment: CDR1 SGDLS and CDR2 YYNGEE. The length of the CDR3 is 15 residues.

V and J are TRBV28 and TRBJ2-2; D unclear. Germline V CDR1 and CDR2: MDHEN, SYDVKM. The CDR3 spans 12 residues. Trimming cost V 5 bases and J 7 bases, with 8 bases left between them. The CDR3, as DNA: TGTGCCAGCAGTCTCTCGGGCGGGGAGCTGTTTTTT. Its protein is CASSLSGGELFF.

This chain uses TRBV5-1 with TRBJ2-3, with 9 bases aligning to TRBD1. Germline V lookup: CDR1 SGHRS, CDR2 YFSETQ. J gave up 6 bases and V 4 bases, and 9 bases lay outside the gene matches. CDR3 size: 15 residues. CDR3 amino acids: CASSTTGGGLDTQYF. The CDR3 DNA reads TGCGCCAGCAGCACCACAGGGGGCGGTTTGGATACGCAGTATTTT.

V and J are TRBV2 and TRBJ2-7; tentative D call: TRBD2 (6 bases). This CDR3 contains 13 residues. The germline CDR1 and CDR2 sequences are SNHLY and FYNNEI. V dropped 10 bases and J dropped 4 bases, with 17 bases sitting between them. The CDR3 sequence: CATGTSRGYEQYF. CDR3 coding DNA: TGTGCCACCGGGACCTCTCGGGGGTACGAGCAGTACTTC.

The chain links TRBV9 to TRBJ1-5; maybe TRBD1 (6 bases). CDR1 SGDLS and CDR2 YYNGEE come from the germline V gene. The V end was cut by 5 bases, the J end by 2 bases, with 11 bases between. There are 14 residues in the CDR3. CDR3 sequence (DNA): TGTGCCAGCAGTTACAGGGCGGGCAATCAGCCCCAGCATTTT. Its translation is CASSYRAGNQPQHF.

In its sample, this clone was seen a few times. This rearrangement joins TRBV7-9 to TRBJ1-1, with 7 nucleotides matching TRBD1. CDR3 length: 13 amino acids. The ends lost 5 bases at V and 12 bases at J; junction bases unmatched: 12. From germline, CDR1 is SEHNR and CDR2 FQNEAQ (reference sequence). The DNA of the CDR3 is TGTGCCAGCAGCCCAGAGGGACAGCGGTGGACTTTCTTT. Translation gives CASSPEGQRWTFF.

This chain joins TRBV19 and TRBJ1-2; 8 bases are shared with TRBD1. The germline gives CDR1 LNHDA, CDR2 SQIVND (reference sequence). This CDR3 comprises 17 residues. V lost 8 bases, J lost 8 bases, and 22 bases stayed unmatched. CDR3 nucleotides: TGTGCCAGTGGGAAGGGGGCCAGGGGGCGAAAACAGAGCGGCTACACCTTC. The encoded protein is CASGKGARGRKQSGYTF.

The gene calls are TRBV27 and TRBJ2-1, with D tentatively TRBD1 (6 bases). Germline CDR1 is MNHEY and CDR2 is SMNVEV (reference sequence). This CDR3 comprises 17 residues. With 6 bases removed from V and 6 bases from J, the gap between germline ends came to 24 bases. The CDR3 nucleotides are TGTGCCAGCAGCTACTCCACGTGGGGGCGGGTAATCAATGAGCAGTTCTTC. Protein: CASSYSTWGRVINEQFF.

This clone has a single count. The J gene is TRBJ2-6, the V gene TRBV28; TRBD1 matches 8 bases. There are 14 residues in the CDR3. V trimming: 7 bases; J trimming: 15 bases; junction bases outside the gene matches: 14. Looked up from germline, CDR1 is MDHEN and CDR2 is SYDVKM. The CDR3 spells CASTGQAARINLTF. The CDR3 DNA sequence: TGTGCCAGCACGGGACAGGCAGCTAGAATTAACCTGACTTTC.

The chain employs TRBV7-2 and TRBJ2-7; 11 positions agree with TRBD1. This CDR3 contains 15 residues. Germline V CDR1 and CDR2: SGHTA, FQGNSA. After removal of 1 base from V and 8 bases from J, the junction contained 7 bases not matched to a gene. The CDR3 region has the DNA TGTGCCAGCAGCTTAGATTCCGGACAGGGGGCAAAGCAGTACTTC. Its protein product is CASSLDSGQGAKQYF.